The clone carrying this T cell receptor (beta chain) occurred many times. The antigen is undetermined. Per the germline V gene, CDR1 is MNHEY and CDR2 is SVGEGT. This CDR3 spans 14 amino acids. V shed 1 base and J shed 4 bases, with 10 bases lying between them. PBMCs numbering at least 6 million were isolated per sample. The data were taken from a study of blood T cells in healthy people across ages. Whole-study context: Template switching retrieved approximately one barcoded beta molecule for each two T cells. Study-wide results and limits: A roughly linear age-dependent decrease characterized TCR beta diversity per million T cells. Strong correlation existed between TCR beta diversity and naive T cell percentage.

A second about 6 to 12 cycle PCR used barcoded and J-beta primers. TCRdb re-called the 5' RACE reads through MiXCR, storing one row per CDR3 protein. The sample records about 1,500,000 distinct CDR3 sequences, roughly 27% being singletons. The specimen was blood. V usage is TRBV6-2 or TRBV6-3 and J usage is TRBJ1-2; D possibly corresponds to TRBD1 (5 bases). This sequence was found in a woman in her thirties in good health. The DNA for the CDR3 is TGTGCCAGCAGTTACTTTGGGACCTCCTATGGCTACACCTTC. Residues: CASSYFGTSYGYTF.